The following is a TCR beta chain sequence with its context. Its antigen is unknown. This entry comes from a study of CD8 T cells in Susac syndrome. The germline V gene has CDR1 SGDLS and CDR2 YYNGEE. Trimming cost V 2 bases and J 0 bases, with 8 bases left between them. The CDR3 is 14 amino acids. The RNA, about 0.5 to 1 ug, was put through reverse transcription using random hexamers. An immunoSEQ multiplex PCR generated amplified TCR beta CDR3 products spanning 54 Vbeta and 13 Jbeta. TCRdb reprocessed the immunoSEQ multiplex PCR reads via MiXCR and lists one record per CDR3 protein. The table records 150,000 to 200,000 distinct CDR3 sequences, approximately 94% of them present only once. Sequencing of TCR beta was performed on blood CD8+ and CD4+ T cells. Patients with stable or active relapsing-remitting disease, all of them treatment-naive, made up the multiple sclerosis controls. Study findings and constraints: As acknowledged by the study, its TCR sequencing and HLA analysis included a relatively small number of individuals.

The chain recombines TRBV9 with TRBJ1-1; TRBD1 might be the D (5 bases). Material: CD4+ T cells from PBMCs. The sequence was collected from a human donor with multiple sclerosis. The CDR3 bases are TGTGCCAGCAGCGTTTCGACAGTGAACACTGAAGCTTTCTTT. This gives the protein CASSVSTVNTEAFF.